Sequencing of this T cell receptor beta chain was carried out in a study of blood T cells in healthy people across ages. General study findings and limits: There was a strong correlation between TCR beta diversity and naive T cell percentage. A roughly linear age-dependent decrease characterized TCR beta diversity per million T cells.

A second about 7 to 12 cycle PCR used barcoded and J-beta primers. Each sample provided no less than 2.5 million CDR3-containing paired-end reads. TCRdb fed the 5' RACE reads into MiXCR, producing one record per CDR3 protein. In the table there are around 1,100,000 distinct CDR3 sequences, roughly two fifths of which are singletons. The CDR3 is 13 amino acids. The germline gives CDR1 SGHVS, CDR2 FQNEAQ. Between the trimmed V and J ends, which lost 5 bases and 5 bases, there was a span of 10 bases. This clonotype was picked up a small number of times. Its antigen is unknown. The chain carries TRBV7-8 and TRBJ2-4; D is ambiguous. This receptor was identified in a man in his late teens or twenties in good health. The sequencing input was blood. CDR3 sequence (DNA): TGTGCCAGCAGCCAGAGGCGTCAAAACATTCAGTACTTC. Translating it yields CASSQRRQNIQYF.